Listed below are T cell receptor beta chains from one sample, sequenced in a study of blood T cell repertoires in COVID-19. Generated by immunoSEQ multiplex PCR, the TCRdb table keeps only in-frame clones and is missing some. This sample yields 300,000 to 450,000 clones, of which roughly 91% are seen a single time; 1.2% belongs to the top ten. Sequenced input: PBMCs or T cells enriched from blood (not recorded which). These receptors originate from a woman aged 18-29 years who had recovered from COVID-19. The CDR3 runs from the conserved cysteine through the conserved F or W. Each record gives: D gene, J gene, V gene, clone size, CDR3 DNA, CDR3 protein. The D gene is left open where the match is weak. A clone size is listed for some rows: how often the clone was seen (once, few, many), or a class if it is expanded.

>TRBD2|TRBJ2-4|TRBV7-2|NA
TGTGCCAGCAGCTCCCCGGGGGGGGGAACGAGAAACATTCAGTACTTC
CASSSPGGGTRNIQYF
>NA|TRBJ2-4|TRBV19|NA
TGTGCCAGTACTAAACCTTGGGGGGAACTAGCCAAAAACATTCAGTACTTC
CASTKPWGELAKNIQYF
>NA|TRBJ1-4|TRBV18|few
TGTGCCAGCTCATATGTCGCTGCGGCCCGTAATGAAAAACTGTTTTTT
CASSYVAAARNEKLFF
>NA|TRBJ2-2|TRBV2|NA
TGTGCCAGCAGGCAGGGGCGGATCGGGGAGCTGTTTTTT
CASRQGRIGELFF
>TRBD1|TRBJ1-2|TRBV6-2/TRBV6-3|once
TGTGCCAGCAGTTACGTGGCCCGGGACAGGGATGGCTACACCTTC
CASSYVARDRDGYTF
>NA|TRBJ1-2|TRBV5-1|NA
TGCGCCAGCAGCTTGGCGTACGGGAACTATGGCTACACCTTC
CASSLAYGNYGYTF
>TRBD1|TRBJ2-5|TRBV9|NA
TGTGCCAGCAGCATCTCCGGGACAGTAGGCGAGACCCAGTACTTC
CASSISGTVGETQYF
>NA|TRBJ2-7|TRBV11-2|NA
TGTGCCAGCAGCTTAATCGGGGGACAGCCCAGCTACGAGCAGTACTTC
CASSLIGGQPSYEQYF
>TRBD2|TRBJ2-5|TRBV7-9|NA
TGTGCCAGCAGCTCCTCTAGCGGGGGGTTACAAGAGACCCAGTACTTC
CASSSSSGGLQETQYF
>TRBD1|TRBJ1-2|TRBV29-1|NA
TGCAGCGTTGGGACAGGACCAGTCCTGTCAGATCACTATGGCTACACCTTC
CSVGTGPVLSDHYGYTF
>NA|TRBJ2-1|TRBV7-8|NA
TGTGCCAGCAGCTTAGTTGGAGGGGCCAGCTATGAGCAGTTCTTC
CASSLVGGASYEQFF
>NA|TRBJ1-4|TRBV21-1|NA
TGTGCCAGCAGCATTCACCCACAGGGCGGTGAAAAACTGTTTTTT
CASSIHPQGGEKLFF
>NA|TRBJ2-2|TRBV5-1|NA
TGCGCCAGCAGCCCTGGGGGCGGTTCCGGGGAGCTGTTTTTT
CASSPGGGSGELFF
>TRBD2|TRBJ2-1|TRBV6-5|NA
TGTGCCAGCAATAGCGGGTACAATGAGCAGTTCTTC
CASNSGYNEQFF
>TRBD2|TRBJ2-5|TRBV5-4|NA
TGTGCCAGCAGCTTGGAAGCGGGGGAGGGGGAGACCCAGTACTTC
CASSLEAGEGETQYF
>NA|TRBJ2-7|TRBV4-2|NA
TGTGCCAGCAGCCCCATGCTGGGCCTTCATTACGAGCAGTACTTC
CASSPMLGLHYEQYF
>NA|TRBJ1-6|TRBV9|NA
TGTGCCAGCAGCGGGGAGGGACGCCTTATGGAGGGTAATTCACCCCTCCACTTT
CASSGEGRLMEGNSPLHF
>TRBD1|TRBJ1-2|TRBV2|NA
TGTGCCAGCAGGGAGACAGGGCGTAATGGCTACACCTTC
CASRETGRNGYTF
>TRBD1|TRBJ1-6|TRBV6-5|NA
TGTGCCAGCAGGGCGGACAGGGGGGGGAGTTCACCCCTCCACTTT
CASRADRGGSSPLHF
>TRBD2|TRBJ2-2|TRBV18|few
TGTGCCAGCTCACTCTGGGGGGGAACGAACACCGGGGAGCTGTTTTTT
CASSLWGGTNTGELFF
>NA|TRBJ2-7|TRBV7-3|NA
TGTGCCAGCAGCCCCTTTAAGCCGACAGGCCTCTCCTACGAGCAGTACTTC
CASSPFKPTGLSYEQYF
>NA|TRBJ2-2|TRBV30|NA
TGTGCCTGGAGTGCTTTGGGGCTAGCCGGGGAGCTGTTTTTT
CAWSALGLAGELFF
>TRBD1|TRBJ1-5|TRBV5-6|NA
TGTGCCAGCAGCCGGGACAGGGATACGATCGTCAGACAGCCCCAGCATTTT
CASSRDRDTIVRQPQHF
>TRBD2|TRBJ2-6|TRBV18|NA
TGTGCCAGCTCAAATCGAGCGGGGGGCTACTCTGGGGCCAACGTCCTGACTTTC
CASSNRAGGYSGANVLTF
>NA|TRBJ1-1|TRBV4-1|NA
TGCGCCAGCAGCCAAGAATGGGGAGGGAACACTGAAGCTTTCTTT
CASSQEWGGNTEAFF
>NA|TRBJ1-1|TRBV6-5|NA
TGTGCCAGCAGTTACTCGGAGGGGCTGGACACTGAAGCTTTCTTT
CASSYSEGLDTEAFF
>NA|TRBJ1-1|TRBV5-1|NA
TGCGCCAGCAGCTTGGCGGGGTTCTCTGAAGCTTTCTTT
CASSLAGFSEAFF
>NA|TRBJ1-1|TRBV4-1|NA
TGCGCCAGCAGCCAAGGAGTCGGGGGGGGGAACACTGAAGCTTTCTTT
CASSQGVGGGNTEAFF
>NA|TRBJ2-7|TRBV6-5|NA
TGTGCCAGTGGTCGCGGGGGCAGCTACGAGCAGTACTTC
CASGRGGSYEQYF
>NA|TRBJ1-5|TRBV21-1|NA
TGTGCCAGCAGCAAAGAACACTTCCGGGACAGGGGGCCAGATTACATCAATCAGCCCCAGCATTTT
CASSKEHFRDRGPDYINQPQHF
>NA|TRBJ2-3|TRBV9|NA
TGTGCCAGCAGCAAGGACAGTTACACAGATACGCAGTATTTT
CASSKDSYTDTQYF
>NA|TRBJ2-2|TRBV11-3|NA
TGTGCCAGTGCAGGGGTCACCGGGGAGCTGTTTTTT
CASAGVTGELFF
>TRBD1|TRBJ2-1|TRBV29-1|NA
TGCAGCGTTGACACAGGGGGCAATGAGCAGTTCTTC
CSVDTGGNEQFF
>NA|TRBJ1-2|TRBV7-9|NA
TGTGCCAGCAGCTTAGCTCGCGTCAGGCCGCCGGATGGCTACACCTTC
CASSLARVRPPDGYTF
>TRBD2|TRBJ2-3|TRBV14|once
TGTGCCAGCAGCCGACTAGCGGGGGGCACAGATACGCAGTATTTT
CASSRLAGGTDTQYF
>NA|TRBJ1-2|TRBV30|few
TGTGCCTGGGGCGAGGTCGCGAACTATGGCTACACCTTC
CAWGEVANYGYTF
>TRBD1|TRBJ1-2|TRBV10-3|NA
TGTGCCATCAGTGGAGGGGGCGCGTTTGGCTACACCTTC
CAISGGGAFGYTF
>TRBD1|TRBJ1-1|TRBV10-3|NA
TGTGCCATCAGATGGCAGGGGGCCGGAAACACTGAAGCTTTCTTT
CAIRWQGAGNTEAFF
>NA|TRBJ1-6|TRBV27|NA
TGTGCCAGCAGTTTTGGGGGGGCAGATAATTCACCCCTCCACTTT
CASSFGGADNSPLHF
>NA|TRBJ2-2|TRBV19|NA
TGTGCCAGTAGTATGTCGTGGCAGGGGAACACCGGGGAGCTGTTTTTT
CASSMSWQGNTGELFF
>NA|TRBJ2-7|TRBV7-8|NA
TGTGCCAGCAGCTTAGCGCGGGGTCTTCCCTACGAGCAGTACTTC
CASSLARGLPYEQYF